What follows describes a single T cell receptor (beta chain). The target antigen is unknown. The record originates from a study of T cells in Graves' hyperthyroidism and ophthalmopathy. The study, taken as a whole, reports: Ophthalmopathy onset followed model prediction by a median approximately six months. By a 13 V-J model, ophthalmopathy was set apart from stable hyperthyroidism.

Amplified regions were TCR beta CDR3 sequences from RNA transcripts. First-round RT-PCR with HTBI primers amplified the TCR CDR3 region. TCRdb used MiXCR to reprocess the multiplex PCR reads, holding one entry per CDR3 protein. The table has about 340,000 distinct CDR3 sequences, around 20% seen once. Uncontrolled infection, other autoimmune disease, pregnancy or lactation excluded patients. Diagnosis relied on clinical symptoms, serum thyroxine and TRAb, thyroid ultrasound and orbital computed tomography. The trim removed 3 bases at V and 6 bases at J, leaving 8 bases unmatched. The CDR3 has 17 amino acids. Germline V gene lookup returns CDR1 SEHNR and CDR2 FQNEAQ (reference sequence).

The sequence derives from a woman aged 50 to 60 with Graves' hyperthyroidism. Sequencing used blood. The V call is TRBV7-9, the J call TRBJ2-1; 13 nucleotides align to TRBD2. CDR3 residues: CASSFPRTSGSSNEQFF. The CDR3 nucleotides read TGTGCCAGCAGCTTCCCTCGGACTAGCGGGAGTTCCAATGAGCAGTTCTTC.